The rows below give T cell receptor beta chains drawn from one sample of a study of cytomegalovirus exposure and HLA in healthy donors. Method: immunoSEQ multiplex PCR; TCRdb's copy keeps in-frame clones and lacks some. The sample has 130,000 to 150,000 clones, 80% to 85% seen once. The sequenced sample consisted of PBMCs. The receptors originated from a male donor in good health and CMV-seropositive. The CDR3 runs from the conserved cysteine through the conserved F or W. D genes are given only for firm matches. Rows give clone size only sometimes, using once, few, many, or a class for an expanded clone.

NA | TRBJ2-7 | 16 | TRBD2 | TRBV5-5 | TGTGCCAGCAGCTTGTTTGGCGGGGGGCGACTCTACGAGCAGTACTTC | CASSLFGGGRLYEQYF
NA | TRBJ1-3 | 16 | TRBD1 | TRBV7-9 | TGTGCCAGCAGACAAACAGGGGAAGCTGCTGGAAACACCATATATTTT | CASRQTGEAAGNTIYF
once | TRBJ2-7 | 16 | TRBD1 | TRBV11-2 | TGTGCCAGCAGCTTATCCCGGACAGGGTACTCCTACGAGCAGTACTTC | CASSLSRTGYSYEQYF
NA | TRBJ1-2 | 15 | TRBD1 | TRBV5-4 | TGTGCCAGCAGCTTGGCCTCGACAGGGGCCTATGGCTACACCTTC | CASSLASTGAYGYTF
NA | TRBJ2-7 | 14 | TRBD1 | TRBV6-5 | TGTGCCAGCAGTTCGGACAGGGTCTCCTACGAGCAGTACTTC | CASSSDRVSYEQYF
NA | TRBJ2-1 | 12 | NA | TRBV14 | TGTGCCAGCAGCCATCTGGGGAGGGAGCAGTTCTTC | CASSHLGREQFF
NA | TRBJ2-2 | 15 | TRBD2 | TRBV28 | TGTGCCAGCAATAGACTAGCGGCGAACACCGGGGAGCTGTTTTTT | CASNRLAANTGELFF
NA | TRBJ2-7 | 12 | NA | TRBV14 | TGTGCCAGCGGCTGGAGCGCCTACGAGCAGTACTTC | CASGWSAYEQYF
NA | TRBJ2-1 | 16 | TRBD2 | TRBV5-1 | TGCGCCAGCAGCGTTCCCCTAGCGGGAGAGGTCGATGAGCAGTTCTTC | CASSVPLAGEVDEQFF
NA | TRBJ1-5 | 14 | TRBD1 | TRBV6-5 | TGTGCCAGCAGTTCTGACAGGGTCAGACAGCCCCAGCATTTT | CASSSDRVRQPQHF
NA | TRBJ2-3 | 14 | TRBD1 | TRBV29-1 | TGCAGCGTAGGACCGGGACAGGGAACAGATACGCAGTATTTT | CSVGPGQGTDTQYF
NA | TRBJ2-1 | 17 | NA | TRBV12-1 | TGTGCCAGCAGCTTCCACCCCGGGGGGGATACCTACAATGAGCAGTTCTTC | CASSFHPGGDTYNEQFF
NA | TRBJ2-7 | 15 | NA | TRBV4-1 | TGCGCCAGCAGCCAAGTCGAGGAGAGTACCTACGAGCAGTACTTC | CASSQVEESTYEQYF
NA | TRBJ2-1 | 15 | NA | TRBV11-3 | TGTGCCAGCAGCTTAGATCTGACCTCAGGGCATGAGCAGTTCTTC | CASSLDLTSGHEQFF
NA | TRBJ2-3 | 13 | NA | TRBV19 | TGTGCCAGTAGTATCGGATACAGGGATACGCAGTATTTT | CASSIGYRDTQYF
NA | TRBJ1-1 | 10 | NA | TRBV29-1 | TGCAGCGTTGAAACTTCATCAGCTTTCTTT | CSVETSSAFF
NA | TRBJ1-6 | 17 | TRBD1 | TRBV9 | TGTGCCAGCAGCGTAGGGGGACAGGTCCCTACTAATTCACCCCTCCACTTT | CASSVGGQVPTNSPLHF
NA | TRBJ1-4 | 15 | NA | TRBV6-6 | TGTGCCAGCAGTTATATCGGCAGGGATAATGAAAAACTGTTTTTT | CASSYIGRDNEKLFF
once | TRBJ2-2 | 16 | TRBD2 | TRBV4-1 | TGCGCCAGCAGCCAAGTTCGGGGGGGGCGGGACGGGGAGCTGTTTTTT | CASSQVRGGRDGELFF
once | TRBJ2-5 | 15 | TRBD1 | TRBV6-5 | TGTGCCAGCAGTTACTCGTGGACAGGCCAAGAGACCCAGTACTTC | CASSYSWTGQETQYF
NA | TRBJ2-2 | 14 | TRBD2 | TRBV4-3 | TGCGCCAGCAGCCATGGACTAGCGCCCGGGGAGCTGTTTTTT | CASSHGLAPGELFF
NA | TRBJ1-5 | 16 | NA | TRBV2 | TGTGCCAGCAGTGGCTCTCACCCTACGAATAATCAGCCCCAGCATTTT | CASSGSHPTNNQPQHF
NA | TRBJ1-2 | 11 | NA | TRBV30 | TGTGCCTGGAGTGTGGCGGATGGCTACACCTTC | CAWSVADGYTF
once | TRBJ2-3 | 16 | NA | TRBV9 | TGTGCCAGCAGCGTAGTCGGCAGCCCTAGGACAGATACGCAGTATTTT | CASSVVGSPRTDTQYF
NA | TRBJ2-7 | 15 | NA | TRBV13 | TGTGCCAGCAGCTTTAATCACTTCAACTCCTACGAGCAGTACTTC | CASSFNHFNSYEQYF
NA | TRBJ2-7 | 13 | TRBD2 | TRBV5-1 | TGCGCCAGCAGCCGCGCGGGAGTCTACGAGCAGTACTTC | CASSRAGVYEQYF
NA | TRBJ2-7 | 14 | TRBD1 | TRBV7-9 | TGTGCCAGCAGCTTCGGGACAGGGTCCTACGAGCAGTACTTC | CASSFGTGSYEQYF
NA | TRBJ2-5 | 14 | NA | TRBV7-3 | TGTGCCAGCAGCTTACGGGGTAGAGTGGAGACCCAGTACTTC | CASSLRGRVETQYF
few | TRBJ2-2 | 15 | TRBD1 | TRBV5-6 | TGTGCCAGCAGCTTGGCCGCAGGGGGCACCGGGGAGCTGTTTTTT | CASSLAAGGTGELFF
NA | TRBJ1-3 | 14 | NA | TRBV11-2 | TGTGCCAGCAGCCGGCTAGACTCTGGAAACACCATATATTTT | CASSRLDSGNTIYF
NA | TRBJ1-5 | 15 | TRBD1 | TRBV30 | TGTGCCTGGAGTGTACAGGGGGGAAGCAATCAGCCCCAGCATTTT | CAWSVQGGSNQPQHF
once | TRBJ2-1 | 15 | NA | TRBV9 | TGTGCCAGCAGCGTAGTTGTGACAACCTACAATGAGCAGTTCTTC | CASSVVVTTYNEQFF
NA | TRBJ1-1 | 15 | TRBD1 | TRBV28 | TGTGCCAGCAGTCCACCCTCAGGGGGGATCACTGAAGCTTTCTTT | CASSPPSGGITEAFF
NA | TRBJ2-2 | 15 | TRBD2 | TRBV28 | TGTGCCAGCAGTTTCGGGGGGACTTACACCGGGGAGCTGTTTTTT | CASSFGGTYTGELFF
NA | TRBJ1-6 | 16 | NA | TRBV21-1 | TGTGCCAGCAGCCCGAAACAGGGGGCCTATAATTCACCCCTCCACTTT | CASSPKQGAYNSPLHF
NA | TRBJ2-7 | 11 | NA | TRBV6-1 | TGTGCCAGCATTTTTGGGAGCGAGCAGTACTTC | CASIFGSEQYF
NA | TRBJ2-2 | 17 | TRBD2 | TRBV23-1 | TGCGCCAGCAGTCCGCATAGGACTAGCAGAATCACCGGGGAGCTGTTTTTT | CASSPHRTSRITGELFF
NA | TRBJ1-1 | 16 | NA | TRBV2 | TGTGCCACCTGGTGGGGCAGGGGAAGCCTAAACACTGAAGCTTTCTTT | CATWWGRGSLNTEAFF
once | TRBJ1-2 | 15 | NA | TRBV28 | TGTGCCAGCACCCGCCCAAAGGCAGGGTCATATGGCTACACCTTC | CASTRPKAGSYGYTF
NA | TRBJ2-3 | 16 | NA | TRBV10-3 | TGTGCCATCAGTGAGTCGATGAGCGGACGCACAGATACGCAGTATTTT | CAISESMSGRTDTQYF
once | TRBJ2-7 | 18 | NA | TRBV7-2 | TGTGCCAGCAGCCCGTCCGGGCGGGCTCTATCGGCCCCCTACGAGCAGTACTTC | CASSPSGRALSAPYEQYF
NA | TRBJ2-7 | 14 | NA | TRBV11-3 | TGTGCCAGCAGCGAAGCGGCGGGTACCTACGAGCAGTACTTC | CASSEAAGTYEQYF
NA | TRBJ2-2 | 12 | NA | TRBV28 | TGTGCCAGCAGTTCCTACACCGGGGAGCTGTTTTTT | CASSSYTGELFF
NA | TRBJ2-7 | 15 | TRBD1 | TRBV2 | TGTGCCAGCAGTGAAGTTGGGACAGGGGATTCCGAGCAGTACTTC | CASSEVGTGDSEQYF
NA | TRBJ2-2 | 14 | TRBD2 | TRBV4-2 | TGTGCCAGCAGCCAACCGACTAGCGCCGGGGAGCTGTTTTTT | CASSQPTSAGELFF
NA | TRBJ1-1 | 14 | NA | TRBV7-9 | TGTTCCAGCAGCCCCAAAGGGGCGAACACTGAAGCTTTCTTT | CSSSPKGANTEAFF
NA | TRBJ2-7 | 17 | TRBD2 | TRBV13 | TGTGCCAGCAGCCCCGGCGCGGGGCGGGAGAGGTCCTACGAGCAGTACTTC | CASSPGAGRERSYEQYF
NA | TRBJ2-3 | 15 | TRBD2 | TRBV6-5 | TGTGCCAGCAGTCCCGGACTAGCCCGATCAGATACGCAGTATTTT | CASSPGLARSDTQYF